Listed below are T cell receptor beta chains from one sample, sequenced in a study of regulatory T cells in long-lasting Graves disease. One entry per CDR3 protein, called by TCRdb with MiXCR from the multiplex PCR reads. The sample carries roughly 470,000 distinct CDR3 sequences, about 20% recorded once. Material: peripheral blood mononuclear cells (PBMCs), obtained when the disease was refractory, from a patient treated with antithyroid drugs. These receptors were taken from a female donor with Graves disease. Both conserved end residues are part of each CDR3. Fields, in order: CDR3 length, clone size, V gene, J gene, D gene, CDR3 protein, CDR3 DNA. The D gene is left open where the match is weak. Size is stated for part of the rows, as once, few or many counts, or as a class when the clone is expanded.

16	many	TRBV28	TRBJ2-5	-	CASSPRRGGVKETQYF	TGTGCCAGCAGCCCACGTCGCGGAGGGGTTAAAGAGACCCAGTACTTC
17	many	TRBV2	TRBJ1-4	-	CASSDGIPGATNEKLFF	TGTGCCAGCAGTGATGGCATCCCGGGGGCAACTAATGAAAAACTGTTTTTT
13	many	TRBV6-1	TRBJ1-4	-	CASRQSWEEKLFF	TGTGCCAGCAGACAGTCATGGGAGGAAAAACTGTTTTTT
15	few	TRBV9	TRBJ2-5	TRBD2	CASSVGLAGVETQYF	TGTGCCAGCAGCGTGGGACTAGCGGGAGTTGAGACCCAGTACTTC
15	-	TRBV7-2	TRBJ1-2	-	CASSPGQFSNYGYTF	TGTGCCAGCAGCCCCGGGCAGTTCTCTAACTATGGCTACACCTTC
13	many	TRBV20-1	TRBJ1-5	-	CSARADRTQPQHF	TGCAGTGCTAGAGCAGACCGAACTCAGCCCCAGCATTTT
15	many	TRBV7-2	TRBJ2-2	TRBD2	CASSSREGLTGELFF	TGTGCCAGCAGCTCCAGGGAGGGGTTGACCGGGGAGCTGTTTTTT
15	many	TRBV7-8	TRBJ1-6	-	CASSLIGGYNSPLHF	TGTGCCAGCAGCTTGATCGGGGGCTATAATTCACCCCTCCACTTT
15	many	TRBV5-1	TRBJ1-1	-	CASSLEIRGLGEAFF	TGCGCCAGCAGCTTGGAAATACGGGGGCTAGGTGAAGCTTTCTTT
13	few	TRBV13	TRBJ1-6	-	CASSPAGGPPLHF	TGTGCCAGCAGCCCGGCGGGAGGGCCACCCCTCCACTTT
12	many	TRBV7-2	TRBJ1-2	-	CASSPDVGGYTF	TGTGCCAGCAGCCCGGACGTTGGGGGCTACACCTTC
13	-	TRBV9	TRBJ1-2	-	CASSVEEGVTSTF	TGTGCCAGCAGCGTAGAAGAGGGGGTGACTTCCACCTTC
13	-	TRBV6-1	TRBJ2-3	TRBD1	CASRQGLTDTQYF	TGTGCCAGCAGACAGGGGTTGACAGATACGCAGTATTTT
15	many	TRBV28	TRBJ1-4	TRBD1	CASRPIRDRGEKLFF	TGTGCCAGCAGGCCTATCCGGGACAGGGGGGAAAAACTGTTTTTT
16	-	TRBV7-2	TRBJ2-1	TRBD1	CASSLSGQKYYNEQFF	TGTGCCAGCAGCTTATCGGGACAGAAGTACTACAATGAGCAGTTCTTC
17	-	TRBV20-1	TRBJ2-2	TRBD2	CSARLLAGGLDTGELFF	TGCAGTGCTAGATTGCTAGCGGGAGGGTTGGACACCGGGGAGCTGTTTTTT
14	many	TRBV24-1	TRBJ2-7	TRBD2	CATSASGPNYEQYF	TGTGCCACCAGTGCTAGCGGTCCTAACTACGAGCAGTACTTC
16	-	TRBV12-3/TRBV12-4	TRBJ2-1	TRBD2	CASSLQLAGGPYEQFF	TGTGCCAGCAGTCTTCAACTAGCGGGAGGGCCTTATGAGCAGTTCTTC
15	-	TRBV27	TRBJ2-6	-	CASSPQLSGANVLTF	TGTGCCAGCAGTCCCCAGTTATCTGGGGCCAACGTCCTGACTTTC
14	many	TRBV28	TRBJ2-7	-	CASSLWQGNNEQYF	TGTGCCAGCAGTTTGTGGCAGGGCAATAACGAGCAGTACTTC
14	many	TRBV28	TRBJ2-7	-	CASSSRLPPNEQYF	TGTGCCAGCAGCTCCCGGTTACCCCCTAACGAGCAGTACTTC
15	few	TRBV4-1	TRBJ1-4	-	CASSQGFSRNRKLFF	TGCGCCAGCAGCCAAGGGTTCTCCCGAAATCGAAAACTGTTTTTT
17	-	TRBV7-6	TRBJ2-7	-	CASSLLARDLDNYEQYF	TGTGCCAGCAGCTTACTCGCCCGGGACTTGGACAACTACGAGCAGTACTTC
13	many	TRBV24-1	TRBJ2-2	-	CATSAPGTGELFF	TGTGCCACCAGTGCCCCCGGCACCGGGGAGCTGTTTTTT
14	many	TRBV12-3/TRBV12-4	TRBJ1-1	-	CASRHDGLSTEAFF	TGTGCCAGCAGACACGACGGGTTGAGCACTGAAGCTTTCTTT
12	many	TRBV29-1	TRBJ2-2	TRBD2	CSVGLGPGELFF	TGCAGCGTGGGACTAGGTCCCGGGGAGCTGTTTTTT
14	-	TRBV28	TRBJ2-1	-	CASSLPADYNEQFF	TGTGCCAGCAGTTTACCAGCGGACTACAATGAGCAGTTCTTC
17	many	TRBV28	TRBJ1-5	TRBD1	CASSSLPTGQGNQPQHF	TGTGCCAGCAGTTCGCTACCCACGGGACAGGGGAATCAGCCCCAGCATTTT
15	-	TRBV7-3	TRBJ2-2	-	CASSPNAGNTGELFF	TGTGCCAGCAGCCCGAACGCGGGGAACACCGGGGAGCTGTTTTTT
13	few	TRBV12-3/TRBV12-4	TRBJ2-7	-	CASSLGQFSEQYF	TGTGCCAGCAGTCTTGGACAGTTCTCCGAGCAGTACTTC
14	many	TRBV5-1	TRBJ2-7	TRBD2	CASSLGTSIYEQYF	TGCGCCAGCAGCTTGGGGACTAGCATCTACGAGCAGTACTTC
13	-	TRBV6-4	TRBJ2-2	-	CASSDFDTGELFF	TGTGCCAGCAGTGACTTCGACACCGGGGAGCTGTTTTTT
13	few	TRBV28	TRBJ1-2	-	CASSYTYHYGYTF	TGTGCCAGCAGTTACACCTACCACTATGGCTACACCTTC
12	few	TRBV5-1	TRBJ2-5	-	CASSGDSETQYF	TGCGCCAGCAGCGGGGACTCGGAGACCCAGTACTTC
14	many	TRBV30	TRBJ1-1	-	CAWSVQGTGTEAFF	TGTGCCTGGAGTGTACAAGGCACTGGCACTGAAGCTTTCTTT
13	many	TRBV7-3	TRBJ1-1	-	CASSLRGPTEAFF	TGTGCCAGCAGCTTAAGGGGACCAACTGAAGCTTTCTTT
17	-	TRBV5-1	TRBJ2-2	TRBD1	CASSLEGQGVVAGELFF	TGCGCCAGCAGCCTGGAGGGACAGGGGGTTGTCGCCGGGGAGCTGTTTTTT
15	few	TRBV7-9	TRBJ1-1	-	CASSPRDKMNTEAFF	TGTGCCAGCAGCCCCCGGGACAAAATGAACACTGAAGCTTTCTTT
13	few	TRBV13	TRBJ1-2	-	CASSPPVNYGYTF	TGTGCCAGCAGCCCGCCGGTAAACTATGGCTACACCTTC
12	few	TRBV30	TRBJ1-2	-	CAWNRDMAGYTF	TGTGCCTGGAACCGGGACATGGCTGGCTACACCTTC
14	-	TRBV27	TRBJ1-6	TRBD1	CASSPGTAYSPLHF	TGTGCCAGCAGCCCCGGGACAGCTTATTCACCCCTCCACTTT
16	-	TRBV5-1	TRBJ2-7	-	CASSLVSSTASYEQYF	TGCGCCAGCAGCTTGGTCTCTAGCACAGCGTCCTACGAGCAGTACTTC
13	many	TRBV6-5	TRBJ1-1	-	CASSSPLRGEAFF	TGTGCCAGCAGTTCGCCCCTAAGGGGGGAAGCTTTCTTT
13	many	TRBV18	TRBJ2-5	-	CASSPPVVETQYF	TGTGCCAGCTCACCGCCAGTCGTAGAGACCCAGTACTTC
15	few	TRBV20-1	TRBJ2-7	-	CSARSGRVNSYEQYF	TGCAGTGCTAGATCGGGTAGGGTTAATTCCTACGAGCAGTACTTC
13	few	TRBV5-5	TRBJ2-7	-	CASSLFSPYEQYF	TGTGCCAGCAGCTTGTTTTCCCCGTACGAGCAGTACTTC
20	-	TRBV3-1	TRBJ1-2	TRBD1	CASSQEVTWTGTIANYGYTF	TGTGCCAGCAGCCAAGAAGTGACGTGGACAGGTACGATAGCTAACTATGGCTACACCTTC
15	-	TRBV7-9	TRBJ1-6	TRBD1	CASSFGPRGNSPLHF	TGTGCCAGCAGCTTCGGTCCCAGGGGGAATTCACCCCTCCACTTT
16	few	TRBV9	TRBJ2-5	TRBD1	CASSVGQGASGETQYF	TGTGCCAGCAGCGTAGGACAGGGGGCAAGTGGTGAGACCCAGTACTTC
14	-	TRBV29-1	TRBJ2-2	-	CSAGERGRTGELFF	TGCAGCGCGGGTGAGAGAGGGCGGACCGGGGAGCTGTTTTTT
16	once	TRBV6-1	TRBJ2-6	-	CASSEVSISGANVLTF	TGTGCCAGCAGTGAAGTTAGTATCTCTGGGGCCAACGTCCTGACTTTC
14	-	TRBV5-4	TRBJ2-2	-	CASSLDGAGGELFF	TGTGCCAGCAGCTTGGATGGCGCTGGAGGGGAGCTGTTTTTT
15	few	TRBV5-4	TRBJ2-7	-	CASSLKSGLPGEQYF	TGTGCCAGCAGCTTGAAATCCGGCCTCCCCGGGGAGCAGTACTTC
15	few	TRBV7-9	TRBJ2-7	-	CASSPLTDDPYEQYF	TGTGCCAGCAGCCCGTTAACAGACGATCCCTACGAGCAGTACTTC
14	few	TRBV20-1	TRBJ2-7	-	CSARDWGLAYEQYF	TGCAGTGCTAGAGATTGGGGACTGGCCTACGAGCAGTACTTC
14	many	TRBV5-1	TRBJ2-7	TRBD2	CASSFGGSAHEQYF	TGCGCCAGCAGCTTCGGCGGGAGCGCACACGAGCAGTACTTC
13	many	TRBV6-5	TRBJ2-7	-	CASSYSAPYEQYF	TGTGCCAGCAGTTACTCCGCACCCTACGAGCAGTACTTC
13	many	TRBV28	TRBJ1-1	TRBD1	CASAGQGATEAFF	TGTGCCTCAGCGGGACAGGGGGCTACTGAAGCTTTCTTT